This TCR beta chain was documented in a study of blood T cell repertoires in COVID-19. Study information: Collection of acute and convalescent COVID-19 samples took place in the United States, Italy and Spain. From T cells, B-cell-depleted T cells, or PBMCs came the material, which was cDNA or gDNA.

In the authors' workflow: From reference gene primer amplification, estimates of nucleated cell counts were derived. Assay used: immunoSEQ multiplex PCR; TCRdb lists only in-frame clones, some missing. Clonal size and the V and J genes are those of that table, whereas D and trimming came from the DNA. The sample records over 130,000 clones, around 81% being singletons. Trimming removed 6 bases from V and 9 bases from J, with 20 bases in between. The CDR3 extends over 14 amino acids. Germline-derived CDR1 and CDR2 are MDHEN and SYDVKM. This clonotype was obtained from a human donor in a cohort sampled during active COVID-19. Sequenced sample: peripheral blood. The chain carries TRBV28 and TRBJ1-1; D possibly corresponds to TRBD1 (6 bases). Here the CDR3 reads CASRLQGRPGKAFF. CDR3 sequence (DNA): TGTGCCAGCAGGTTACAGGGCAGACCTGGGAAAGCTTTCTTT.